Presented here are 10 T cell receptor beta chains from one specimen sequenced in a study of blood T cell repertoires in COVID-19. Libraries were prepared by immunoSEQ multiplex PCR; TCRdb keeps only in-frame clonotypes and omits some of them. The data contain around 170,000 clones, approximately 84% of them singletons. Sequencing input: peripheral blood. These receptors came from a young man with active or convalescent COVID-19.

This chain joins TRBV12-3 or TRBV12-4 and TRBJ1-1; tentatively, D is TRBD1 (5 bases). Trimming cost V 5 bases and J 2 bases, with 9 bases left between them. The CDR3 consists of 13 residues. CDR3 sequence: CASSPQGNTEAFF. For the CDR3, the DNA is TGTGCCAGCAGTCCGCAGGGCAACACTGAAGCTTTCTTT.

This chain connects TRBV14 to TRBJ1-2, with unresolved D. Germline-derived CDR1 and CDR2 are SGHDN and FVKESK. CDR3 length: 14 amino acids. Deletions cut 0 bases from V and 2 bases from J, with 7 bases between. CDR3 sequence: CASSQDSLNYGYTF. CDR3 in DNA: TGTGCCAGCAGCCAAGATTCATTGAACTATGGCTACACCTTC.

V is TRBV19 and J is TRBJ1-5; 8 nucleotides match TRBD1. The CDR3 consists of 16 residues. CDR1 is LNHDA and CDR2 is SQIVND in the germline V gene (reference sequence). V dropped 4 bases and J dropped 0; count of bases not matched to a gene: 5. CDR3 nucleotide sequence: TGTGCCAGTAGTAGAACAGGGGGGGTTAGCAATCAGCCCCAGCATTTT. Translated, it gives CASSRTGGVSNQPQHF.

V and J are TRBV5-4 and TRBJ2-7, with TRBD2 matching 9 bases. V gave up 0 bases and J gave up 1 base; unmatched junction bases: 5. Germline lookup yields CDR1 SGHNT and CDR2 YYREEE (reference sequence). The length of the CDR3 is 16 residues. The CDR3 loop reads CASSLVAGGESYEQYF. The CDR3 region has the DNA TGTGCCAGCAGCTTGGTGGCGGGAGGGGAATCCTACGAGCAGTACTTC.

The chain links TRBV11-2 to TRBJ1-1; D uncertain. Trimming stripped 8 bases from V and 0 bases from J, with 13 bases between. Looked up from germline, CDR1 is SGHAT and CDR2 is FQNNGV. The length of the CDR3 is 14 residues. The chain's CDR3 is CASELGRMNTEAFF. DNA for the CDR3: TGTGCCAGCGAGTTAGGGAGGATGAACACTGAAGCTTTCTTT.

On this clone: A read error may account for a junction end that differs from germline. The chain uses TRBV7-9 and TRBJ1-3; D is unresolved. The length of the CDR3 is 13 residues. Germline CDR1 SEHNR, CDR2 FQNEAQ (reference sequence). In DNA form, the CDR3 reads TGTGCCAGCAGTTTAGAGCCTGGAAACACCATATATTTT. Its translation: CASSLEPGNTIYF.

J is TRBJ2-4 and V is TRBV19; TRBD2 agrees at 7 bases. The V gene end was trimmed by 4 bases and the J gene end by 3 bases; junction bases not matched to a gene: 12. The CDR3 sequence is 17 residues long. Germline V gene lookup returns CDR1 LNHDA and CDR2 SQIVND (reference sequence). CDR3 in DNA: TGTGCCAGTAGTAGAAGGGCCAGCGGGACTAACAAAAACATTCAGTACTTC. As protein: CASSRRASGTNKNIQYF.

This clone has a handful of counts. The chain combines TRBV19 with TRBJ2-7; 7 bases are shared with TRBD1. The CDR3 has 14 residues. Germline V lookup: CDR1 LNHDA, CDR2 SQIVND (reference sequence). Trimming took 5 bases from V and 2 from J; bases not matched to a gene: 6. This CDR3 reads CASSFRQGPYEQYF. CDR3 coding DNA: TGTGCCAGTAGTTTCCGACAGGGACCCTACGAGCAGTACTTC.

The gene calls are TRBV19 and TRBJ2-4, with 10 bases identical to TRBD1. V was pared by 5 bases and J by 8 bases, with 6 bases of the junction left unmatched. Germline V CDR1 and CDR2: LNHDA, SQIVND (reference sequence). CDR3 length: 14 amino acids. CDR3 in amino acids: CASSPRDRGYIQYF. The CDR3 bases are TGTGCCAGTAGTCCCCGGGACAGGGGTTACATTCAGTACTTC.

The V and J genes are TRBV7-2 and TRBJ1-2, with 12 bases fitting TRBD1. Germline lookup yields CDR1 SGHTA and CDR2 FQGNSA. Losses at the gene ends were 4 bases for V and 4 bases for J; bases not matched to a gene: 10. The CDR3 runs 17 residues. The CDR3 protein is CASSSPGQGAAAYGYTF. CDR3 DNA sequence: TGTGCCAGCAGCTCACCGGGACAGGGGGCTGCTGCCTATGGCTACACCTTC.